These 24 T cell receptor beta chains originate from one sample sequenced in a study of T cell repertoires in cytomegalovirus infection. TCRdb analysed the reads with MiXCR anew, one entry per CDR3 protein. The table has 140,000 to 150,000 distinct CDR3 sequences, more than 30% seen once. Their specific antigens are unknown. This specimen consisted of CD8+ T cells from cultured PBMCs, obtained from culture after CMV antigen stimulation. These TCRs come from a human donor in good health (CMV status not recorded). Some clones in this sample may be carry-over from other donors' samples.

Ten or more counts support this clonotype. The junction shows a germline mismatch at one end, possibly a read error. CDR3 sequence reads: CASSPPLRAGRAGELFF. CDR3 DNA sequence: TGTGCCAGCTCACCACCCCTTAGGGCAGGGCGCGCCGGCGAGCTGTTTTTT. The genes are TRBV18 and TRBJ2-2; maybe TRBD1 (5 bases). This CDR3 is 17 amino acids long. Per the germline V gene, CDR1 is KGHSH and CDR2 is LQKENI.

The sample holds many counts of this clonotype. The rearrangement links TRBV7-6 to TRBJ2-3, with D uncertain. V lost 5 bases and J 2 bases, leaving 14 bases between the germline ends. CDR1 is SGHVS and CDR2 is FNYEAQ in the germline V gene. CDR3 size: 15 residues. CDR3 in DNA: TGTGCCAGCAGCCGCTATCAGGCCTTCACAGATACGCAGTATTTT. Encoded protein: CASSRYQAFTDTQYF.

In this sample, this clonotype turned up a few times. The chain couples TRBV28 to TRBJ2-7, with no clear D. V lost 7 bases to trimming and J lost 3 bases, with 4 bases between them. Germline CDR1 is MDHEN and CDR2 is SYDVKM. This CDR3 contains 10 residues. CDR3 sequence: CASMDYEQYF. The CDR3 DNA sequence: TGTGCCAGCATGGACTACGAGCAGTACTTC.

In its sample, this clonotype was seen a few times. This chain links TRBV12-3 or TRBV12-4 with TRBJ2-3, with unresolved D. Trimming cost V 6 bases and J 6 bases, with 10 bases left between them. The CDR3 is 12 amino acids. The CDR3 nucleotides are TGTGCCAGCAGCTCGAACCCGGATACGCAGTATTTT. Its translation is CASSSNPDTQYF.

This clonotype was seen a handful of times. The chain joins TRBV7-8 to TRBJ1-1, with TRBD1 matching over 9 bases. There are 13 residues in the CDR3. Germline values: CDR1 SGHVS, CDR2 FQNEAQ. The V and J ends lost 8 bases and 4 bases, in that order; junction bases with no gene match: 5. This CDR3 is CASSRTGVTEAFF. For the CDR3, the DNA is TGTGCCAGCTCCCGGACAGGGGTCACTGAAGCTTTCTTT. Complete variable domain (other parts from reference TRBV7-8 and TRBJ1-1): GAGVSQSPRYKVAKRGQDVALRCDPISGHVSLFWYQQALGQGPEFLTYFQNEAQLDKSGLPSDRFFAERPEGSVSTLKIQRTQQEDSAVYLCASSRTGVTEAFFGQGTRLTVV.

This clonotype was picked up a small number of times. The chain carries TRBV6-8 and TRBJ1-1; the D gene is possibly TRBD1 (5 bases). V dropped 3 bases and J dropped 0 bases, with 14 bases sitting between them. Germline V gene data show CDR1 as MNHGY and CDR2 as SAAAGT. The CDR3 consists of 16 residues. As DNA, the CDR3 is TGTGCCAGCAGTTATCCAGGGTACGGCATGAACACTGAAGCTTTCTTT. Its translation is CASSYPGYGMNTEAFF.

V and J are TRBV12-3 or TRBV12-4 and TRBJ1-1; D not certain. V dropped 6 bases and J dropped 6 bases, with 11 bases sitting between them. This CDR3 contains 12 residues. The DNA of the CDR3 is TGTGCCAGCAGCTGGGTGGGGTCTGAAGCTTTCTTT. As protein: CASSWVGSEAFF.

The rearrangement joins TRBV2 to TRBJ1-6, with 9 nucleotides matching TRBD1. J lost 6 bases, V lost 6 bases, and 6 bases had no gene match. The CDR3 has 15 residues. The V gene's germline CDR1 is SNHLY and CDR2 FYNNEI. The CDR3 nucleotides are TGTGCCAGCAGGATGGGACAGGGAGGTAATTCACCCCTCCACTTT. This gives the protein CASRMGQGGNSPLHF.

This clonotype was observed many times. This chain uses TRBV6-6 with TRBJ1-6; tentatively, D is TRBD1 (6 bases). Germline-derived CDR1 and CDR2 are MNHNY and SVGAGI (reference sequence). CDR3 length equals 15 residues. V shed 6 bases and J shed 2 bases, with 11 bases lying between them. CDR3 amino acids: CASRQQGTYNSPLHF. In nucleotides, the CDR3 is TGTGCCAGCAGGCAACAGGGCACCTATAATTCACCCCTCCACTTT.

This rearrangement joins TRBV5-1 to TRBJ2-7; no clear D gene. V lost 0 bases and J 0 bases, leaving 10 bases between the germline ends. From germline, CDR1 is SGHRS and CDR2 YFSETQ. The CDR3 totals 15 residues. For the CDR3, the DNA is TGCGCCAGCAGCTTGGAAGCGACATCCTCCTACGAGCAGTACTTC. Encoded protein: CASSLEATSSYEQYF.

In this sample, this clonotype turned up a few times. The CDR3 loop is CSAREVLVGFNEQFF. CDR3 in DNA: TGCAGTGCTAGAGAGGTATTGGTAGGGTTCAATGAGCAGTTCTTC. The V gene is TRBV20-1, the J gene TRBJ2-1; D is uncertain. The germline V and J ends were trimmed by 0 bases and 6 bases, with 15 bases remaining between them. Germline V gene lookup returns CDR1 DFQATT and CDR2 SNEGSKA (reference sequence). The CDR3 spans 15 residues.

The rearrangement uses TRBV27 and TRBJ2-5; the D is unclear. The V end lost 10 bases, the J end lost 13 bases, and 19 bases lay between the germline ends. The CDR3 loop spans 11 amino acids. The V gene's germline CDR1 is MNHEY and CDR2 SMNVEV (reference sequence). The CDR3 protein is CATHHMVRTYF. The CDR3, as DNA: TGTGCCACCCACCATATGGTCCGCACGTACTTC.

V gene TRBV11-2 combines with J gene TRBJ2-4; possibly TRBD1 for D (6 bases). Germline V gene lookup returns CDR1 SGHAT and CDR2 FQNNGV. The CDR3 length is 17 residues. V lost 4 bases and J lost 9, with 25 bases in between. CDR3 DNA: TGTGCCAGCAGCTCCGAGTCCCCCCCGGGTCAAGGGGGCATTCAGTACTTC. This translates into CASSSESPPGQGGIQYF. Drawing the rest from reference TRBV11-2 and TRBJ2-4, the complete variable domain is EAGVAQSPRYKIIEKRQSVAFWCNPISGHATLYWYQQILGQGPKLLIQFQNNGVVDDSQLPKDRFSAERLKGVDSTLKIQPAKLEDSAVYLCASSSESPPGQGGIQYFGAGTRLSVL.

The sample holds a few counts of this clonotype. The V gene is TRBV10-2, the J gene TRBJ2-7, with D unclear. V lost 8 bases, J lost 0 bases, and 11 bases lay in between. Germline lookup yields CDR1 WSHSY and CDR2 SAAADI. The CDR3 runs to 13 residues. The CDR3 nucleotides read TGCGCCAGCCTAGACGGCGTCTCCTACGAGCAGTACTTC. Protein sequence: CASLDGVSYEQYF.

This clonotype has only a few counts. The rearrangement links TRBV7-2 to TRBJ1-5; D is possibly TRBD1 (5 bases). V lost 5 bases to trimming and J lost 1 base, with 15 bases between them. The CDR3 is 16 residues long. Germline values: CDR1 SGHTA, CDR2 FQGNSA. The CDR3 region is CASSHAGTSSNQPQHF. The CDR3 region has the DNA TGTGCCAGCAGCCACGCCGGGACGTCCAGCAATCAGCCCCAGCATTTT. The whole variable domain, filled in from reference TRBV7-2 and TRBJ1-5, reads GAGVSQSPSNKVTEKGKDVELRCDPISGHTALYWYRQSLGQGLEFLIYFQGNSAPDKSGLPSDRFSAERTGGSVSTLTIQRTQQEDSAVYLCASSHAGTSSNQPQHFGDGTRLSIL.

The chain links TRBV19 to TRBJ1-2; D is unresolved. V was cut by 8 bases and J by 2 bases, with 15 bases left in between. Germline assignment: CDR1 LNHDA and CDR2 SQIVND (reference sequence). The CDR3 contains 14 residues. DNA for the CDR3: TGTGCCAGTCGCCCCGGTTGGGGAAACTATGGCTACACCTTC. Translating gives CASRPGWGNYGYTF.

This chain connects TRBV7-9 to TRBJ2-1, with a possible D match to TRBD2 (5 bases). There are 13 residues in the CDR3. V was pared by 5 bases and J by 6 bases, with 11 bases between. Looked up from germline, CDR1 is SEHNR and CDR2 is FQNEAQ (reference sequence). CDR3 DNA sequence: TGTGCCAGCAGCCCCGGACTTTCCAATGAGCAGTTCTTC. Translating gives CASSPGLSNEQFF.

The V and J genes are TRBV12-3 or TRBV12-4 and TRBJ1-1; D may be TRBD1 (5 bases). Trimming left V 1 base short and J 5 bases short, with 14 bases between. CDR3 length: 15 residues. CDR3 in amino acids: CASSLDTGLWTEAFF. The CDR3 DNA is TGTGCCAGCAGTTTAGACACAGGCCTGTGGACTGAAGCTTTCTTT.

The rearrangement uses TRBV7-9 and TRBJ2-3; D perhaps matches TRBD2 (5 bases). Germline V lookup: CDR1 SEHNR, CDR2 FQNEAQ (reference sequence). The V gene lost 5 bases and the J gene lost 3 bases, with 18 bases spanning the gap. The CDR3 covers 16 residues. The CDR3 sequence is CASSPTREGWTDTQYF. The CDR3 nucleotides are TGTGCCAGCAGCCCAACTCGCGAGGGATGGACAGATACGCAGTATTTT.

This clonotype was seen repeatedly, ten times or more. The chain is built from TRBV27 and TRBJ2-1; no definite D call. The germline gives CDR1 MNHEY, CDR2 SMNVEV (reference sequence). Trimming stripped 3 bases from V and 4 bases from J, with 10 bases between. The CDR3 totals 14 residues. The CDR3 protein is CASSLASRYNEQFF. CDR3 coding DNA: TGTGCCAGCAGTTTGGCGAGTAGGTACAATGAGCAGTTCTTC.

As for this clonotype: One end of the junction is discordant with germline, which a read error may explain. The J gene is TRBJ2-2, the V gene TRBV7-6; TRBD1 matches 8 bases. This CDR3 spans 16 amino acids. From germline, CDR1 is SGHVS and CDR2 FNYEAQ. CDR3: CASRLVWTGSTGELFF. CDR3 nucleotides: TGTGCCAGCAGATTAGTCTGGACAGGGAGCACCGGGGAGCTGTTTTTT.

The chain has TRBV6-6 and TRBJ2-1; 14 bases map to TRBD2. Per the germline V gene, CDR1 is MNHNY and CDR2 is SVGAGI (reference sequence). The CDR3 runs 15 residues. Germline trimming cut 5 bases from V and 8 bases from J; bases unmatched to any gene: 5. CDR3 sequence reads: CASSPTSGGGDEQFF. The CDR3 DNA reads TGTGCCAGCAGTCCGACTAGCGGGGGGGGGGATGAGCAGTTCTTC.

The chain uses TRBV12-3 or TRBV12-4 and TRBJ2-7; D gene ambiguous. CDR3 length equals 12 residues. V lost 6 bases and J 6 bases, leaving 12 bases between the germline ends. The CDR3 sequence: CASSLTPGEQYF. CDR3 sequence (DNA): TGTGCCAGCAGCCTCACCCCGGGCGAGCAGTACTTC.

The table lists this clonotype with a few counts. The gene calls are TRBV6-2 or TRBV6-3 and TRBJ1-5; TRBD1 aligns across 12 bases. The junction had 9 bases not matched to a gene; V was cut back by 4 bases and J by 2 bases. This CDR3 is built from 18 residues. Germline V gene lookup returns CDR1 MNHEY and CDR2 SVGEGT. CDR3 in DNA: TGTGCCAGCAGTTCCCAGGGACAGGGGGCAGGTGGCAATCAGCCCCAGCATTTT. Protein sequence: CASSSQGQGAGGNQPQHF.